The 17 T cell receptor beta chains in this list originate from one sample, sequenced in a study of cytomegalovirus exposure and HLA in healthy donors. Data came from immunoSEQ multiplex PCR; TCRdb stores just in-frame clones and leaves some out. The table lists 150,000 to 200,000 clones, 65% to 90% of them singletons. Sequencing input: PBMCs. All receptors derive from a woman aged 18-35 years in good health and CMV-seronegative.

The rearrangement uses TRBV25-1 and TRBJ1-2; 7 bases align to TRBD1. CDR3 length: 13 amino acids. V was clipped by 2 bases and J by 3 bases; unmatched bases: 0. Germline CDR1 and CDR2: MGHDK and SYGVNS. The CDR3 is CASSEGTDYGYTF. The CDR3, as DNA: TGTGCCAGCAGTGAAGGGACAGACTATGGCTACACCTTC.

The chain recombines TRBV4-3 with TRBJ1-4; the D gene is possibly TRBD1 (6 bases). The CDR3 covers 18 residues. Germline CDR1 reads LGHNA; CDR2 reads YSLEER. Trimming stripped 0 bases from V and 3 bases from J, with 17 bases between. This chain's CDR3 is CASSQDPAGAGANEKLFF. In DNA form, the CDR3 reads TGCGCCAGCAGCCAAGATCCCGCAGGGGCGGGAGCTAATGAAAAACTGTTTTTT.

The sample holds one count of this clone. V usage is TRBV5-8 and J usage is TRBJ1-6; 7 positions agree with TRBD1. Trimming removed 0 bases from V and 7 bases from J; junction bases left unmatched: 1. Germline loops: CDR1 SGHTS, CDR2 YDEGEE. The CDR3 loop spans 14 amino acids. The CDR3 DNA reads as TGTGCCAGCAGCTTGGGGACAGGCAATTCACCCCTCCACTTT. It codes for CASSLGTGNSPLHF. The full variable domain, its missing parts supplied by reference TRBV5-8 and TRBJ1-6, is EAGVTQSPTHLIKTRGQQATLRCSPISGHTSVYWYQQALGLGLQFLLWYDEGEERNRGNFPPRFSGRQFPNYSSELNVNALELEDSALYLCASSLGTGNSPLHFGNGTRLTVT.

The chain is built from TRBV7-2 and TRBJ1-5, with 8 bases matching TRBD1. The CDR3 runs to 15 residues. Trimming took 2 bases from V and 3 from J; bases not matched to a gene: 3. Germline CDR1 and CDR2: SGHTA and FQGNSA. The CDR3 loop is CASSLNRGINQPQHF. Written as DNA, the CDR3 is TGTGCCAGCAGCTTAAACAGGGGGATCAATCAGCCCCAGCATTTT.

This clone was found once. V is TRBV5-6 and J is TRBJ2-1; a weak D match, TRBD2 (6 bases). CDR1 and CDR2 (germline): SGHDT, YYEEEE. With 1 base removed from V and 8 bases from J, the gap between germline ends came to 22 bases. This CDR3 is built from 17 residues. CDR3 residues: CASSLRLGVGIRDEQFF. The CDR3 region has the DNA TGTGCCAGCAGCTTGCGACTAGGAGTTGGGATTAGGGATGAGCAGTTCTTC.

This clone was observed a single time. This chain connects TRBV27 to TRBJ2-3, with 7 bases identical to TRBD2. J gave up 4 bases and V 6 bases, and 4 bases lay outside the gene matches. This CDR3 has 13 amino acids. From germline, CDR1 is MNHEY and CDR2 SMNVEV (reference sequence). CDR3 bases: TGTGCCAGCAGCGGGAGGAAGGCAGATACGCAGTATTTT. It yields the protein CASSGRKADTQYF.

This clone was recorded a few times. The V and J genes are TRBV7-8 and TRBJ1-2; possibly TRBD1 for D (6 bases). Per the germline V gene, CDR1 is SGHVS and CDR2 is FQNEAQ. Trimming took 5 bases from V and 5 from J, leaving 24 bases between them. The CDR3 loop spans 17 amino acids. The CDR3 sequence: CASSREFPGEVGYGYTF. The CDR3 region has the DNA TGTGCCAGCAGCCGAGAATTTCCAGGGGAAGTAGGATATGGCTACACCTTC.

This clone has a single count. J is TRBJ2-1 and V is TRBV5-6, with TRBD2 matching over 10 bases. With V trimmed by 3 bases and J by 7 bases, 10 bases remained unmatched. The CDR3 contains 16 residues. Looked up from germline, CDR1 is SGHDT and CDR2 is YYEEEE. The CDR3 loop is CASSSEAGGAGNEQFF. The CDR3 DNA sequence: TGTGCCAGCAGCTCAGAAGCGGGGGGGGCCGGGAATGAGCAGTTCTTC.

The rearrangement links TRBV2 to TRBJ2-7, with TRBD2 as a possible D gene (5 bases). Trimming removed 8 bases from V and 2 bases from J, with 7 bases in between. The CDR3 extends over 11 amino acids. CDR1 and CDR2 (germline): SNHLY, FYNNEI. Written as DNA, the CDR3 is TGTGCCAGCGAGAGGGCCTACGAGCAGTACTTC. This sequence encodes CASERAYEQYF. Looking up the rest from reference TRBV2 and TRBJ2-7 gives the full variable domain: EPEVTQTPSHQVTQMGQEVILRCVPISNHLYFYWYRQILGQKVEFLVSFYNNEISEKSEIFDDQFSVERPDGSNFTLKIRSTKLEDSAMYFCASERAYEQYFGPGTRLTVT.

The chain recombines TRBV19 with TRBJ2-1; TRBD2 matches 8 bases. CDR3 size: 17 residues. Germline V gives CDR1 LNHDA, CDR2 SQIVND (reference sequence). The trim removed 0 bases at V and 3 bases at J, leaving 7 bases unmatched. The CDR3 DNA reads TGTGCCAGTAGTATAGACACCCTACTAGCGGACTACAATGAGCAGTTCTTC. It translates to CASSIDTLLADYNEQFF.

The CDR3 protein is CASSGRQGRSYEQYF. Written as DNA, the CDR3 is TGTGCCAGCAGCGGCAGACAGGGTAGGTCCTACGAGCAGTACTTC. This chain uses TRBV9 with TRBJ2-7; the match to TRBD1 covers 7 bases. Germline V gene lookup returns CDR1 SGDLS and CDR2 YYNGEE. CDR3 size: 15 residues. Losses at the gene ends were 3 bases for V and 1 base for J; bases not matched to a gene: 7.

The chain employs TRBV9 and TRBJ1-4; 7 bases agree with TRBD1. V shed 4 bases and J 7 bases; nucleotides not matched to a gene: 10. Germline loops: CDR1 SGDLS, CDR2 YYNGEE. The CDR3 length is 15 residues. The DNA for the CDR3 is TGTGCCAGCAGCCCGGAGGGGGCGGGGGGTGAAAAACTGTTTTTT. As protein: CASSPEGAGGEKLFF.

The chain recombines TRBV2 with TRBJ2-3; D call uncertain. Germline CDR1 and CDR2: SNHLY and FYNNEI. The CDR3 extends over 14 amino acids. Trimming pared 4 bases from V and 2 bases from J, leaving 10 bases between. CDR3 in DNA: TGTGCCAGCAGTGGTCCCTTAATCACAGATACGCAGTATTTT. This encodes CASSGPLITDTQYF.

The chain combines TRBV30 with TRBJ2-7, with TRBD2 matching over 7 bases. CDR1 is GTSNPN and CDR2 is SVGIG in the germline V gene (reference sequence). Unmatched junction bases numbered 9, after V lost 2 bases and J lost 2 bases. CDR3 length: 15 residues. CDR3 bases: TGTGCCTGGAGTCTTAAGCGGGGTCGCACCTACGAGCAGTACTTC. The encoded protein is CAWSLKRGRTYEQYF. The full variable domain, in which reference TRBV30 and TRBJ2-7 provide the parts outside the CDR3, is SQTIHQWPATLVQPVGSPLSLECTVEGTSNPNLYWYRQAAGRGLQLLFYSVGIGQISSEVPQNLSASRPQDRQFILSSKKLLLSDSGFYLCAWSLKRGRTYEQYFGPGTRLTVT.

This chain connects TRBV7-9 to TRBJ2-1; D possibly corresponds to TRBD2 (6 bases). V gave up 5 bases and J gave up 4 bases, with 12 bases separating them. Germline V gene sequence: CDR1 SEHNR, CDR2 FQNEAQ (reference sequence). The CDR3 runs to 14 residues. CDR3 DNA sequence: TGTGCCAGCAGCACCGGGACTCTATACAATGAGCAGTTCTTC. Amino acid sequence: CASSTGTLYNEQFF. Supplemented by reference TRBV7-9 and TRBJ2-1, the full variable domain reads DTGVSQNPRHKITKRGQNVTFRCDPISEHNRLYWYRQTLGQGPEFLTYFQNEAQLEKSRLLSDRFSAERPKGSFSTLEIQRTEQGDSAMYLCASSTGTLYNEQFFGPGTRLTVL.

The rearrangement joins TRBV5-1 to TRBJ2-7; 8 bases are a match to TRBD1. Unmatched junction bases numbered 11, after V lost 0 bases and J lost 3 bases. The CDR3 is made up of 17 amino acids. CDR1 is SGHRS, CDR2 YFSETQ, per germline. CDR3 loop: CASSLVSRTGYIYEQYF. The CDR3 coding sequence is TGCGCCAGCAGCTTGGTATCTAGGACAGGGTACATCTACGAGCAGTACTTC.

The chain joins TRBV7-3 to TRBJ2-2; 7 positions agree with TRBD1. The CDR3 contains 13 residues. The germline V gene has CDR1 SGHTA and CDR2 FQGTGA. The V gene end was trimmed by 5 bases and the J gene end by 9 bases; junction bases not matched to a gene: 6. In nucleotides, the CDR3 is TGTGCCAGCAGCCCACAGGGGCGCCGGGAGCTGTTTTTT. It yields the protein CASSPQGRRELFF.